The clone carrying this T cell receptor beta chain has just a few counts. Its antigen is currently unknown. The data were obtained in a study of cytomegalovirus exposure and HLA in healthy donors. V shed 4 bases and J shed 8 bases, with 8 bases lying between them. Per the germline V gene, CDR1 is LNHDA and CDR2 is SQIVND (reference sequence). This CDR3 has 11 amino acids. Clones were read by immunoSEQ multiplex PCR, and TCRdb kept only the in-frame ones, dropping some. The sample consists of approximately 280,000 clones, approximately 87% of them appearing once. Study conclusions and caveats: That first-cohort TCR clusters tended to co-occur in the roughly 120 validation repertoires was found in a later analysis.

The clonotype originates from a woman under 30 in good health and CMV-seronegative. The chain carries TRBV19 and TRBJ1-2; D gene unclear. The sample was PBMCs. The CDR3 loop is CASSTLFGYTF. The CDR3 DNA reads TGTGCCAGTAGTACCCTCTTCGGCTACACCTTC.